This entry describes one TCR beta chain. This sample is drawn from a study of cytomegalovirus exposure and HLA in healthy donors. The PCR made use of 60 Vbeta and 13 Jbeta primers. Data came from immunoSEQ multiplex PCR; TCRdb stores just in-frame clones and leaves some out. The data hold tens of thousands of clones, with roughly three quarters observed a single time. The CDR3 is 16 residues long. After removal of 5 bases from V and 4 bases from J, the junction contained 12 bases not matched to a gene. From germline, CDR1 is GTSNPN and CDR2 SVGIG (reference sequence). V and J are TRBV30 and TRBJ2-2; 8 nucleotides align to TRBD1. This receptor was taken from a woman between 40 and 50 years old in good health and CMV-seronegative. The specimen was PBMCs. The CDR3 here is CAWGTGRNVFTGELFF. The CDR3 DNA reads TGTGCCTGGGGGACAGGCCGAAATGTATTCACCGGGGAGCTGTTTTTT. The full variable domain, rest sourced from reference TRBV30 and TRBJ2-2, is SQTIHQWPATLVQPVGSPLSLECTVEGTSNPNLYWYRQAAGRGLQLLFYSVGIGQISSEVPQNLSASRPQDRQFILSSKKLLLSDSGFYLCAWGTGRNVFTGELFFGEGSRLTVL.